A selection of T cell receptor beta chains follows, all from one sample in a study of PD-1 blockade in classical Hodgkin lymphoma. The assay was immunoSEQ multiplex PCR, and TCRdb's table has in-frame clones only and misses some. Among roughly 140,000 clones, about 81% were seen once, and the ten largest hold about 9%. This specimen was peripheral blood mononuclear cells (PBMCs), taken before the second cycle of nivolumab. The origin of the receptors is a human donor with classical Hodgkin lymphoma. CDR3s include the opening cysteine and the closing phenylalanine or tryptophan. A D gene is named only where the DNA matches it firmly. Only some rows state a clone size, as once, few, many or a class for expanded clones.

CDR3: CASSFPTSGRIDTQYF
DNA: TGTGCCAGCAGCTTCCCGACTAGCGGGAGAATAGATACGCAGTATTTT
J: TRBJ2-3
D: TRBD2
V: TRBV7-9
size: -

CDR3: CASSPREREVTGELFF
DNA: TGCGCCAGCAGCCCCAGGGAGCGGGAAGTCACCGGGGAGCTGTTTTTT
J: TRBJ2-2
D: TRBD2
V: TRBV5-1
size: -

CDR3: CAWSNSYNSPLHF
DNA: TGTGCCTGGAGTAACTCCTATAATTCACCCCTCCACTTT
J: TRBJ1-6
D: -
V: TRBV30
size: once

CDR3: CASSYLYEQYF
DNA: TGTGCCAGCAGTTACCTCTACGAGCAGTACTTC
J: TRBJ2-7
D: -
V: TRBV6-1
size: -

CDR3: CASTRGQDNEKLFF
DNA: TGTGCCAGTACCCGGGGACAGGATAATGAAAAACTGTTTTTT
J: TRBJ1-4
D: TRBD1
V: TRBV19
size: -

CDR3: CASSRGTGGHGYTF
DNA: TGTGCCAGCAGTAGGGGGACAGGTGGGCATGGCTACACCTTC
J: TRBJ1-2
D: TRBD1
V: TRBV6-5
size: -

CDR3: CASRTSGITDTQYF
DNA: TGTGCCAGCAGGACTAGCGGGATTACAGATACGCAGTATTTT
J: TRBJ2-3
D: TRBD2
V: TRBV7-9
size: -

CDR3: CASSIDRANYGYTF
DNA: TGTGCCAGTAGTATAGACAGGGCGAACTATGGCTACACCTTC
J: TRBJ1-2
D: -
V: TRBV19
size: -

CDR3: CAWKAGAPDTQYF
DNA: TGTGCCTGGAAGGCGGGGGCGCCAGATACGCAGTATTTT
J: TRBJ2-3
D: -
V: TRBV30
size: -

CDR3: CASPQGGRGSYEQYF
DNA: TGTGCCAGCCCCCAGGGGGGGCGCGGTTCCTACGAGCAGTACTTC
J: TRBJ2-7
D: -
V: TRBV2
size: -

CDR3: CASSALFGLALDIQYF
DNA: TGTGCCAGCTCAGCACTATTTGGACTAGCGTTAGACATTCAGTACTTC
J: TRBJ2-4
D: TRBD2
V: TRBV18
size: -

CDR3: CASSYASPGLGSPLHF
DNA: TGTGCCAGCAGTTACGCGTCCCCAGGGTTGGGCTCACCCCTCCACTTT
J: TRBJ1-6
D: -
V: TRBV6-6
size: -

CDR3: CASSPRDTNTEAFF
DNA: TGTGCCAGCTCACCACGGGACACGAACACTGAAGCTTTCTTT
J: TRBJ1-1
D: -
V: TRBV18
size: -

CDR3: CASSQEQGQGTQYF
DNA: TGCGCCAGCAGCCAAGAACAGGGACAGGGGACCCAGTACTTC
J: TRBJ2-5
D: TRBD1
V: TRBV4-1
size: few

CDR3: CASSQERRSYGYTF
DNA: TGCGCCAGCAGCCAAGAGAGACGCAGTTATGGCTACACCTTC
J: TRBJ1-2
D: -
V: TRBV4-3
size: few

CDR3: CASSLVGQTTDTQYF
DNA: TGTGCCAGCAGCTTGGTGGGACAGACCACAGATACGCAGTATTTT
J: TRBJ2-3
D: TRBD1
V: TRBV7-6
size: -

CDR3: CASSLDRGYEQYF
DNA: TGCGCCAGCAGCTTGGATCGGGGGTACGAGCAGTACTTC
J: TRBJ2-7
D: -
V: TRBV5-1
size: few

CDR3: CASSTGTVTVNTQYF
DNA: TGTGCCAGCAGTACCGGGACAGTTACGGTGAATACGCAGTATTTT
J: TRBJ2-3
D: TRBD1
V: TRBV6-5
size: -

CDR3: CASSLPGPTTYEQYF
DNA: TGCGCCAGCAGTCTCCCGGGACCCACTACCTACGAGCAGTACTTC
J: TRBJ2-7
D: -
V: TRBV28
size: -

CDR3: CASSYSMNAEAFF
DNA: TGTGCCAGCAGTTACTCGATGAACGCTGAAGCTTTCTTT
J: TRBJ1-1
D: -
V: TRBV6-5
size: medium-sized

CDR3: CASSLPGYEQYF
DNA: TGTGCCAGCAGCCTCCCGGGGTACGAGCAGTACTTC
J: TRBJ2-7
D: -
V: TRBV7-8
size: -

CDR3: CASSSWKMIAGVNEQFF
DNA: TGTGCCAGCAGCTCCTGGAAGATGATAGCGGGGGTAAATGAGCAGTTCTTC
J: TRBJ2-1
D: TRBD2
V: TRBV11-2
size: -

CDR3: CASSPGEQIQETQYF
DNA: TGCGCCAGCAGCCCGGGGGAGCAGATCCAAGAGACCCAGTACTTC
J: TRBJ2-5
D: -
V: TRBV5-1
size: -

CDR3: CASSVNIKAGGPRETQYF
DNA: TGTGCCAGCAGCGTAAACATTAAAGCGGGAGGGCCGAGAGAGACCCAGTACTTC
J: TRBJ2-5
D: TRBD2
V: TRBV9
size: -

CDR3: CASRERASFSYEQYF
DNA: TGTGCCAGCAGGGAAAGGGCTAGCTTCTCCTACGAGCAGTACTTC
J: TRBJ2-7
D: -
V: TRBV6-5
size: -

CDR3: CASRNSETQYF
DNA: TGTGCCAGCAGGAACAGCGAGACCCAGTACTTC
J: TRBJ2-5
D: -
V: TRBV6-1
size: -

CDR3: CASSSGASGNTIYF
DNA: TGTGCCAGCAGCTCCGGAGCTTCAGGAAACACCATATATTTT
J: TRBJ1-3
D: -
V: TRBV7-8
size: -

CDR3: CAISETGPMNTEAFF
DNA: TGTGCCATCAGTGAGACAGGTCCTATGAACACTGAAGCTTTCTTT
J: TRBJ1-1
D: -
V: TRBV10-3
size: -

CDR3: CASSLDGVSGNTIYF
DNA: TGTGCCAGCAGCTTAGATGGGGTGTCTGGAAACACCATATATTTT
J: TRBJ1-3
D: -
V: TRBV7-9
size: once

CDR3: CASSKTTGSYYEQYF
DNA: TGTGCCAGCAGCAAAACAACAGGGTCCTACTACGAGCAGTACTTC
J: TRBJ2-7
D: -
V: TRBV21-1
size: -

CDR3: CASSFRLASDEQYF
DNA: TGTGCCAGCAGCTTTAGACTAGCGTCCGACGAGCAGTACTTC
J: TRBJ2-7
D: TRBD2
V: TRBV5-4
size: once

CDR3: CASKIDRVPGEKLFF
DNA: TGTGCCAGCAAAATTGACAGGGTCCCGGGAGAAAAACTGTTTTTT
J: TRBJ1-4
D: TRBD1
V: TRBV2
size: -

CDR3: CASSLVSGTANSGNTIYF
DNA: TGTGCCAGCAGCTTAGTGTCCGGGACAGCTAACTCTGGAAACACCATATATTTT
J: TRBJ1-3
D: TRBD1
V: TRBV13
size: few

CDR3: CASSPPFNSGANVLTF
DNA: TGTGCCAGCTCACCACCGTTCAACTCTGGGGCCAACGTCCTGACTTTC
J: TRBJ2-6
D: -
V: TRBV18
size: few

CDR3: CASSSRFTEAFF
DNA: TGTGCCAGCAGTTCCAGGTTCACTGAAGCTTTCTTT
J: TRBJ1-1
D: -
V: TRBV6-5
size: -

CDR3: CASSLATPGGTGELFF
DNA: TGTGCTAGCAGCTTAGCCACCCCAGGGGGGACCGGGGAGCTGTTTTTT
J: TRBJ2-2
D: -
V: TRBV7-7
size: few

CDR3: CASSWSYEQYF
DNA: TGTGCCAGCAGTTGGTCCTACGAGCAGTACTTC
J: TRBJ2-7
D: -
V: TRBV28
size: -